This passage covers 13 T cell receptor beta chains from one sample sequenced in a study of OX40 agonist ivuxolimab in advanced cancers. Assay: immunoSEQ multiplex PCR; the TCRdb copy retains only in-frame clones and omits some. The sample lists over 25,000 clones; over 75% were seen once. The specimen was CD4+ or CD8+ T cells sorted from blood, collected in a trial of the OX40 agonist ivuxolimab. All receptors derive from an adult with an advanced solid tumor such as melanoma, head and neck, liver or kidney cancer.

This chain joins TRBV7-2 and TRBJ2-7, with D unclear. Germline CDR1 and CDR2: SGHTA and FQGNSA. CDR3 length equals 14 residues. The V end was cut by 2 bases, the J end by 3 bases, with 11 bases between. DNA of the CDR3: TGTGCCAGCAGCTTATTTCCGGCAAGCTACGAGCAGTACTTC. It yields the protein CASSLFPASYEQYF.

This chain joins TRBV7-9 and TRBJ1-2, with D maybe TRBD1 (5 bases). The CDR3 has 16 amino acids. V was clipped by 5 bases and J by 5 bases, with 21 bases between them. Germline CDR1 SEHNR, CDR2 FQNEAQ (reference sequence). DNA of the CDR3: TGTGCCAGCAGCATACCAACAACCGGACGACAGTATGGCTACACCTTC. Its translation: CASSIPTTGRQYGYTF.

V is TRBV7-9 and J is TRBJ2-7; 8 bases match TRBD2. Germline V gene lookup returns CDR1 SEHNR and CDR2 FQNEAQ (reference sequence). V dropped 11 bases and J dropped 5; count of bases not matched to a gene: 5. CDR3 size: 11 residues. The CDR3 DNA reads as TGTGCCTACCCGGGAGGGAACGAGCAGTACTTC. Translating gives CAYPGGNEQYF. The full variable domain, its missing parts supplied by reference TRBV7-9 and TRBJ2-7, is DTGVSQNPRHKITKRGQNVTFRCDPISEHNRLYWYRQTLGQGPEFLTYFQNEAQLEKSRLLSDRFSAERPKGSFSTLEIQRTEQGDSAMYLCAYPGGNEQYFGPGTRLTVT.

A single count supports this clone. This sequence joins TRBV25-1 and TRBJ1-2, with 7 bases aligning to TRBD1. V lost 6 bases to trimming and J lost 4 bases; unmatched junction nucleotides: 8. There are 14 residues in the CDR3. Germline V lookup: CDR1 MGHDK, CDR2 SYGVNS. DNA for the CDR3: TGTGCCAGCAGCGAGCCCCGGGACAGCTATGGCTACACCTTC. This sequence encodes CASSEPRDSYGYTF.

The rearrangement uses TRBV7-9 and TRBJ2-3; perhaps TRBD1 as D (6 bases). V shed 5 bases and J shed 5 bases, with 17 bases lying between them. The CDR3 is 15 residues long. Germline CDR1 reads SEHNR; CDR2 reads FQNEAQ (reference sequence). The CDR3 loop reads CASSAPGHGQDTQYF. DNA of the CDR3: TGTGCCAGCAGCGCCCCGGGACACGGTCAAGATACGCAGTATTTT.

A few counts support this clone. The CDR3 bases are TGTGCCAGCAGCCCCCCAGGGGAACAGCCCCAGCATTTT. Protein product: CASSPPGEQPQHF. J is TRBJ1-5 and V is TRBV4-2; D is perhaps TRBD1 (6 bases). CDR1 LGHNA and CDR2 YNFKEQ come from the germline V gene. With 4 bases removed from V and 7 bases from J, the gap between germline ends came to 11 bases. This CDR3 region has 13 residues.

The chain is built from TRBV7-6 and TRBJ1-1; no reliable D call. The CDR3 has 12 amino acids. Germline V CDR1 and CDR2: SGHVS, FNYEAQ. V lost 1 base and J 4 bases, leaving 4 bases between the germline ends. CDR3 in amino acids: CASSLVVTEAFF. CDR3 nucleotide sequence: TGTGCCAGCAGCTTAGTGGTCACTGAAGCTTTCTTT. Using reference TRBV7-6 and TRBJ1-1 for the parts outside the CDR3, the full variable domain is GAGVSQSPRYKVTKRGQDVALRCDPISGHVSLYWYRQALGQGPEFLTYFNYEAQQDKSGLPNDRFSAERPEGSISTLTIQRTEQRDSAMYRCASSLVVTEAFFGQGTRLTVV.

The rearrangement uses TRBV6-6 and TRBJ1-1; no reliable D call. Germline lookup yields CDR1 MNHNY and CDR2 SVGAGI (reference sequence). The CDR3 extends over 13 amino acids. The V gene lost 7 bases and the J gene lost 10 bases, with 19 bases spanning the gap. The CDR3 reads CASTPNGEEGAFF. CDR3 bases: TGTGCCAGCACCCCCAACGGGGAGGAAGGAGCTTTCTTT.

The rearrangement joins TRBV30 to TRBJ1-1; D not resolved. Trimming pared 3 bases from V and 8 bases from J, leaving 10 bases between. The CDR3 totals 11 residues. Germline CDR1 GTSNPN, CDR2 SVGIG (reference sequence). The CDR3 protein is CAWSLVNEAFF. The CDR3, as DNA: TGTGCCTGGAGCTTGGTAAACGAAGCTTTCTTT.

The chain couples TRBV19 to TRBJ1-2, with D hard to call. Per germline, CDR1 LNHDA and CDR2 SQIVND (reference sequence). The CDR3 extends over 14 amino acids. Trimming took 5 bases from V and 7 from J, leaving 17 bases between them. The CDR3 DNA reads as TGTGCCAGTAGTCCCCTATCTGGGATTACTGGCTACACCTTC. It translates to CASSPLSGITGYTF.

This clone was detected a few times. The rearrangement joins TRBV7-6 to TRBJ2-1, with 10 bases aligning to TRBD1. Germline loops: CDR1 SGHVS, CDR2 FNYEAQ. After removal of 2 bases from V and 6 bases from J, the junction contained 4 bases not matched to a gene. CDR3 size: 15 residues. Here the CDR3 DNA reads TGTGCCAGCAGCTTAACAGGGACAGGGGCCAATGAGCAGTTCTTC. Its protein product is CASSLTGTGANEQFF.

This chain links TRBV29-1 with TRBJ1-4; tentative D call: TRBD1 (5 bases). CDR3 length: 15 amino acids. The germline gives CDR1 SQVTM, CDR2 ANQGSEA. Trimming left V 0 bases short and J 10 bases short, with 18 bases between. For the CDR3, the DNA is TGCAGCGTTGAAGATCCAGGGTCTCCGGGGGTAAAACTGTTTTTT. Protein: CSVEDPGSPGVKLFF.

The genes are TRBV11-3 and TRBJ1-1, with D tentatively TRBD1 (6 bases). The CDR3 has 14 residues. Germline-derived CDR1 and CDR2 are SGHNT and YENEEA. Trimming took 5 bases from V and 6 from J, leaving 16 bases between them. The CDR3 nucleotides read TGTGCCAGCAGCCCCTGGGACACCGGGGCTGAAGCTTTCTTT. It codes for CASSPWDTGAEAFF.